The sequence of this T cell receptor beta chain was determined in a study of cytomegalovirus exposure and HLA in healthy donors. Primers included in the PCR were 60 Vbeta and 13 Jbeta primers. Profiling relied on immunoSEQ multiplex PCR, and the TCRdb table lists in-frame clones only, not all of them. The data show approximately 140,000 clones, roughly 90% seen once. The CDR3 has 13 amino acids. The ends were cut back, 1 base at V and 0 bases at J, with 4 bases in the middle. In germline, CDR1 is SGHAT, CDR2 FQNNGV. Sample: PBMCs. This clonotype originated in a woman between 40 and 50 years old in good health and CMV-seronegative. The chain combines TRBV11-2 with TRBJ2-7; the D is unclear. CDR3 loop: CASSLGDSYEQYF. In nucleotides, the CDR3 is TGTGCCAGCAGCTTAGGCGACTCCTACGAGCAGTACTTC.